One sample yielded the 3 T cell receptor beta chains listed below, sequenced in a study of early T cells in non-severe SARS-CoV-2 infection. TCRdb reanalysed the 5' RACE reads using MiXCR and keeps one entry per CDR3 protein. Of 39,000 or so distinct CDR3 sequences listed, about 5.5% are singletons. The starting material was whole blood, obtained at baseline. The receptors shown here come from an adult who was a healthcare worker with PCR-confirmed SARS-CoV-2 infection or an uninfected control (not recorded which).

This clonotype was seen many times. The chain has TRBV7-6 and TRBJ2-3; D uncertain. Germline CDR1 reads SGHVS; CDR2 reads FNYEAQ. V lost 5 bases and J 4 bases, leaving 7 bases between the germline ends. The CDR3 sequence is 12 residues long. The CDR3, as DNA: TGTGCCAGCAGCCTGCGATCAGATACGCAGTATTTT. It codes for CASSLRSDTQYF.

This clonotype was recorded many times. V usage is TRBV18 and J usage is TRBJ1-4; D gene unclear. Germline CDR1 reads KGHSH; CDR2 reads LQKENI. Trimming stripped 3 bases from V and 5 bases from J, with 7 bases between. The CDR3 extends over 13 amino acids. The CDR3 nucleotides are TGTGCCAGCTCACCTGGAGTGAATGAAAAACTGTTTTTT. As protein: CASSPGVNEKLFF.

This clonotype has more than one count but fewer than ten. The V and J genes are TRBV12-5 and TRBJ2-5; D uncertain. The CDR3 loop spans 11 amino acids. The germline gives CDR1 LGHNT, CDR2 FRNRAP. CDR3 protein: CAAVLGETQYF. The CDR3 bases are TGTGCCGCGGTTCTCGGAGAGACCCAGTACTTC.